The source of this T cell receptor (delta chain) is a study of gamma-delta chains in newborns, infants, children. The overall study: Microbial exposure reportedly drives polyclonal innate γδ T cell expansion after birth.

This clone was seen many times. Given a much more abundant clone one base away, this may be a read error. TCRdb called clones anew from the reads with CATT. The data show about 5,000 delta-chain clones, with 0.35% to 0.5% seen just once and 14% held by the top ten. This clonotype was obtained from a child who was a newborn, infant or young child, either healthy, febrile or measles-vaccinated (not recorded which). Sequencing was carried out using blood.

CDR3 bases: TGTGCTCTTGGGGAACTTGCTGGGGGGTCTCCTTTGGCAGCACAACTCTTCTTT. This translates into CALGELAGGSPLAAQLFF. The rearrangement joins TRDV1 to TRDJ2, with TRDD3 identical over 7 bases. This CDR3 has 18 amino acids. Germline values: CDR1 TSWWSYY, CDR2 QGS.